This TCR beta chain was identified in a study of siplizumab effects on memory and regulatory T cells. The study's findings and limits: Neither a naive nor a memory phenotype was assignable to roughly 80-97% of proliferating CD4+ or CD8+ clones.

As regards this clone: Its antigen is unidentified.

Losses at the gene ends were 1 base for V and 3 bases for J; bases not matched to a gene: 5. The CDR3 sequence is 15 residues long. Germline V gives CDR1 SGHDT, CDR2 YYEEEE. TCRdb's copy holds only in-frame clones and misses some; the assay was immunoSEQ multiplex PCR. Seen here are 85,000 to 95,000 clones, approximately 93% observed once, and the top ten hold approximately 0.3%. The receptor comes from a human donor in good health. The sequenced material came from non-Treg CD4+ T cells sorted from blood. The chain combines TRBV5-6 with TRBJ2-7, with 9 bases fitting TRBD1. The CDR3 reads CASSLFGTGSYEQYF. CDR3 in DNA: TGTGCCAGCAGCTTGTTCGGGACAGGGAGCTACGAGCAGTACTTC.